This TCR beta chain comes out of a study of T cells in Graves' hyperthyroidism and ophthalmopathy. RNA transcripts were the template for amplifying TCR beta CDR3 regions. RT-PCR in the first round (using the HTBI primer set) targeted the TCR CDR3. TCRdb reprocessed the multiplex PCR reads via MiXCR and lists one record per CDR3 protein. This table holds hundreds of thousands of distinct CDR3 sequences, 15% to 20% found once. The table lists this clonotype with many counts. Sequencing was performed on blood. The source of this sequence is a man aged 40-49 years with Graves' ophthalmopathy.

The CDR3 reads CAWEVKSGANVLTF. The CDR3 DNA reads TGTGCCTGGGAGGTAAAGTCTGGGGCCAACGTCCTGACTTTC. The J gene is TRBJ2-6, the V gene TRBV30; D is unresolved. Trimming left V 5 bases short and J 1 base short, with 9 bases between. The length of the CDR3 is 14 residues. Germline values: CDR1 GTSNPN, CDR2 SVGIG (reference sequence).